This T cell receptor (beta chain) was identified during a study of shared clonotypes between healthy human individuals (dated by TCRdb to the early 2020s). Looking at the study overall: The cohort comprised a couple of women and three men aged 18 to 49 years. For each donor, CD4 naive and CD4 memory were each given three plates, CD8 naive was given two plates, and CD8 memory was given one plate. To estimate repertoire size and how much clonotype sharing occurs between individuals, the study deeply sequenced the blood TCR repertoires of a handful of healthy adults. To increase sequencing depth and limit assay-specific biases, TCR repertoire library preparation and sequencing were carried out by different laboratories using diverse techniques. Per donor, leukapheresis produced somewhere between about 0.94 and 8.9 billion PBMCs. Study-wide conclusions, independent of this receptor: Compared with non-shared clonotypes, the clonotypes found in all four sorted-subset donors had higher generation probabilities. Naive subsets generally had larger estimated clonotype richness than memory subsets. Pairwise subsampling indicated that sequencing depth was expected to affect the degree of clonotype sharing among donors. Even with the large sequencing depth, rarefaction of the sorted-subset datasets indicated that sequencing was incomplete. Across four donors, 4.5% to 6.5% of naive CD4, approximately 4% of naive CD8, roughly 2.2% of memory CD4, and over 0.35% of memory CD8 clonotypes were shared. Sampling was restricted to blood, and TCR repertoires in tissues likely differ from the TCR repertoires found in blood. The genetic and exposure-history diversity represented was limited by the small number of donors.

TCR CDR3 regions were amplified from genomic DNA by multiplex PCR using the deep immunoSEQ assay. Extracted genomic DNA from each cell subset was spread evenly across all wells of several immunoSEQ 96-well plates, with each plate serving as a replicate. For sorted subsets, each replicate PCR was loaded with 200 ng genomic DNA, equivalent to roughly 30,000 T cell genomes. The purified libraries were quantified using a Qubit 3.0 fluorometer, sized with a Bioanalyzer 2100, and then quantified again using the KAPA Library Quantification kit. Every immunoSEQ 96-well plate was sequenced on a dedicated single-read 150-cycle Illumina NextSeq 550 flow cell. The original pipeline was this. Because the immunoSEQ output held only junctional sequences and lacked quality scores, the filtering could not match the filtering applied to full-length reads. To assign V/J genes and CDR3, sequences were annotated against IMGT germline references using PyIR, a Python wrapper for IgBLAST v1.9. Reads with weak V/J assignments (E-value above 1e-6), missing CDR3, stop codons, out-of-frame junctions, or ambiguous translated residues were removed. A V3J clonotype was defined by an identical inferred V gene, J gene, and CDR3 amino acid sequence. The percentage overlap between two repertoires was calculated by dividing the number of shared unique clonotypes by the size of the smaller repertoire. Three approaches were used to assess repertoire richness: RTK rarefaction, the Chao1 estimator, and Recon v2.1 estimates of unobserved clonotypes. OLGA was used to compute generation probabilities for all TCRbeta clonotypes that the gDNA method yielded from a few donors. TCRdb took over this immuneACCESS table, retaining in-frame rearrangements with V and J assigned. Such tables are incomplete; in checked studies, under half of the missing clones stem from an unresolved V gene, and the remainder is unexplained. V, J and clone size derive from that table, while D and trimming were established from the DNA sequence. For this sample there are hundreds of thousands of clones; 92% appear just once. Around 24% of the sample comes from the top ten.

The junction carries 3 bases between V and J, which are trimmed by 1 base and 6 bases respectively. Counted from cysteine to phenylalanine, this CDR3 has 12 amino acids. Only CDR3 DNA remains: 36 bases, in frame from the first base. The germline V gene sets CDR1 to MGHRA and CDR2 to YSYEKL. As for this clone: Its antigen remains unidentified. One base away there is no much larger clone; base qualities are not given.

CD8 naive samples consisted of CD45RO-negative cells that were positively selected for CCR7, yielding a CD45RA+CCR7+ population without TemRA cells. The donors were healthy, HIV-negative adults who had no recently reported acute infections or vaccinations. Every donor was a Caucasian adult living in Nashville, Tennessee, USA. Blood was collected by leukapheresis, and PBMCs were isolated by Ficoll-Histopaque density gradient centrifugation and then cryopreserved in liquid nitrogen vapor phase. Purity and quantity of every magnetically sorted T cell population were checked by analytical flow cytometry. From each sorted fraction, genomic DNA was isolated and quantified by UV absorbance on a Nanodrop 2000c.

The sequence came from a man aged 25-40 years in good health. Recombination joined TRBV4-1 with TRBJ2-2; the D gene assignment is ambiguous. The sample consisted of naive CD8+ T cells sorted from blood. Reading the label with the study, this specimen's cell subset or site is: CD45RA+CCR7+. The DNA reads as follows: TGCGCCAGCAGCCAAGGTTCCGGGGAGCTGTTTTTT. It is translated as CASSQGSGELFF.